This TCR beta chain was sequenced in a study of early T cells in non-severe SARS-CoV-2 infection. Trimming cost V 8 bases and J 4 bases; bases outside gene matches: 9. Germline V lookup: CDR1 SQVTM, CDR2 ANQGSEA. The CDR3 is made up of 14 amino acids. This clonotype was found a few times. TCRdb fed the 5' RACE reads into MiXCR, producing one record per CDR3 protein. The sample has around 68,000 distinct CDR3 sequences, roughly 13% seen once. V and J are TRBV29-1 and TRBJ2-1, with 9 nucleotides matching TRBD2. The source is an adult who was a healthcare worker with PCR-confirmed SARS-CoV-2 infection or an uninfected control (not recorded which). The material was whole blood, obtained at baseline. CDR3 bases: TGCAGCACCGTAGCGGGAGATGTTTACAATGAGCAGTTCTTC. Translated: CSTVAGDVYNEQFF.